This TCR beta chain was recorded in a study of T cell responses to AZD1222 COVID-19 vaccine. V lost 5 bases and J lost 1; bases outside the gene matches: 7. The CDR3 totals 16 residues. Germline V gives CDR1 LNHDA, CDR2 SQIVND (reference sequence). The data were produced by immunoSEQ multiplex PCR, yet TCRdb's version contains in-frame clones alone and is incomplete. Of 54,000 or so clones listed, 88% are singletons. The receptor was isolated from an adult in good health. The chain joins TRBV19 to TRBJ1-2; 10 positions match TRBD1. The sequences come from peripheral blood, collected on day 0 of AZD1222 vaccination. In DNA form, the CDR3 reads TGTGCCAGTAGTTTCCTGGGACAGGGGAATAACTATGGCTACACCTTC. This encodes CASSFLGQGNNYGYTF.